Listed below are T cell receptor beta chains from one sample, sequenced in a study of CD8+CD57+ T cells in acquired aplastic anemia. From the reads, TCRdb called clonotypes with MiXCR, one entry per CDR3 protein. The sample holds 450,000 to 600,000 distinct CDR3 sequences, around 30% seen once. The sequenced material came from sorted CD4+, CD8+, or CD8+CD57+ T cells (not recorded which) from PBMCs. Receptors originate from a human donor with aplastic anemia. Each CDR3 is given with its conserved first and last residue. A D gene is named only where the DNA matches it firmly. Clone size is shown for a subset of rows, as once, few, many or a class of expanded clone.

NA,TRBV12-3/TRBV12-4,TRBJ1-2,NA,CASSLHRDNYGYTF,TGTGCCAGCAGTCTCCACAGGGATAACTATGGCTACACCTTC
NA,TRBV7-9,TRBJ1-1,NA,CASSPLTMGHMSTEAFF,TGTGCCAGCAGCCCACTCACGATGGGACACATGAGCACTGAAGCTTTCTTT
many,TRBV7-6,TRBJ1-1,NA,CASGRDGRTEAFF,TGTGCCAGCGGCCGGGACGGACGCACTGAAGCTTTCTTT
many,TRBV10-1,TRBJ2-3,NA,CASSESRPSTDTQYF,TGCGCCAGCAGTGAGTCCAGGCCGTCAACAGATACGCAGTATTTT
many,TRBV2,TRBJ1-1,NA,CASVVSAGTLNTEAFF,TGTGCCAGCGTAGTTTCTGCCGGGACTCTGAACACTGAAGCTTTCTTT
NA,TRBV4-3,TRBJ1-3,NA,CASSQDQAGSGNTIYF,TGCGCCAGCAGCCAAGATCAAGCAGGCTCTGGAAACACCATATATTTT
NA,TRBV25-1,TRBJ1-4,NA,CASSGVRSSPEKLFF,TGTGCCAGCAGTGGGGTGCGGTCTTCCCCCGAAAAACTGTTTTTT
many,TRBV2,TRBJ2-1,TRBD1,CASSTGGRSYNEQFF,TGTGCCAGCAGTACAGGGGGTCGGTCCTACAATGAGCAGTTCTTC
few,TRBV5-4,TRBJ2-7,TRBD2,CASSLLASGRADYEQYF,TGTGCCAGCAGCTTGTTGGCTAGCGGGAGGGCCGACTACGAGCAGTACTTC
few,TRBV20-1,TRBJ2-5,NA,CSARRGIGETQYF,TGCAGTGCTAGACGGGGGATAGGGGAGACCCAGTACTTC
NA,TRBV12-3/TRBV12-4,TRBJ1-4,NA,CASSPSPVANEKLFF,TGTGCCAGCAGCCCTAGCCCAGTGGCGAATGAAAAACTGTTTTTT
few,TRBV2,TRBJ1-6,NA,CASSEGGSSYNSPLHF,TGTGCCAGCAGTGAAGGGGGGAGCTCCTATAATTCACCCCTCCACTTT
NA,TRBV19,TRBJ1-6,TRBD1,CASSLYGTGADNSPLHF,TGTGCCAGTAGCCTTTACGGGACAGGGGCAGATAATTCACCCCTCCACTTT
NA,TRBV2,TRBJ2-2,NA,CASSLFFTGEPFF,TGTGCCAGCAGTTTATTCTTCACCGGGGAGCCGTTTTTT
NA,TRBV4-1,TRBJ2-5,TRBD2,CASSQDMTGGGVTQYF,TGCGCCAGCAGCCAAGATATGACGGGGGGAGGGGTGACCCAGTACTTC
NA,TRBV29-1,TRBJ2-1,NA,CSVVPGTYNEQFF,TGCAGCGTTGTTCCAGGGACTTACAATGAGCAGTTCTTC
few,TRBV30,TRBJ2-7,NA,CAWSVLLSSYEQYF,TGTGCCTGGAGTGTACTGTTGAGCTCCTACGAGCAGTACTTC
NA,TRBV11-1,TRBJ1-4,NA,CASSFIPPGLLNEKLFF,TGTGCCAGCAGCTTTATTCCACCGGGTCTATTAAATGAAAAACTGTTTTTT
NA,TRBV19,TRBJ1-1,NA,CASREVGWSGEAFF,TGTGCCAGTAGGGAGGTAGGATGGAGCGGTGAAGCTTTCTTT
NA,TRBV20-1,TRBJ1-1,NA,CSARGLEQRTEAFF,TGCAGTGCTAGAGGGTTAGAACAGAGGACTGAAGCTTTCTTT
many,TRBV19,TRBJ1-6,TRBD1,CASSSFTGQGNSPLHF,TGTGCCAGTAGCTCATTCACGGGACAGGGTAATTCACCCCTCCACTTT
few,TRBV20-1,TRBJ2-1,NA,CSGGHYSGNEQFF,TGCAGTGGTGGGCACTACTCGGGGAATGAGCAGTTCTTC
many,TRBV19,TRBJ2-6,NA,CASSIAGTTFSGANVLTF,TGTGCCAGTAGTATAGCCGGGACAACGTTCTCTGGGGCCAACGTCCTGACTTTC
few,TRBV7-7,TRBJ1-1,NA,CASSLWEDTEAFF,TGTGCCAGCAGCTTGTGGGAGGACACTGAAGCTTTCTTT